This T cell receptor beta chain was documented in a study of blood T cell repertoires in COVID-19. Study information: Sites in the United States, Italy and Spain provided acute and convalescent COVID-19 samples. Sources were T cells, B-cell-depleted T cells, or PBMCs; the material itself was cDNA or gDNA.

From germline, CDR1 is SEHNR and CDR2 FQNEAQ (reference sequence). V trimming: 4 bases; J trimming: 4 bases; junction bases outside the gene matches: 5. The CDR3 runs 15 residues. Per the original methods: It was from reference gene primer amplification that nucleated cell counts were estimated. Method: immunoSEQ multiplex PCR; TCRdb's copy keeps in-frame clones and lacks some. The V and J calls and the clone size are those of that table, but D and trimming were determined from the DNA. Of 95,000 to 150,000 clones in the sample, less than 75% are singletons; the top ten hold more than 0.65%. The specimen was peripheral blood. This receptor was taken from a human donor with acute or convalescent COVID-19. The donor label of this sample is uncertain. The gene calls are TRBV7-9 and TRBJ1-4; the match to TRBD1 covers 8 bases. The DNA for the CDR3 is TGTGCCAGCAGCTCGACAGGGGCTGATAATGAAAAACTGTTTTTT. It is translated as CASSSTGADNEKLFF.